What follows is one TCR beta chain and its context. This specimen belongs to a study of blood T cell repertoires in COVID-19. Germline-derived CDR1 and CDR2 are SGHAT and FQNNGV. V trimming: 2 bases; J trimming: 5 bases; junction bases outside the gene matches: 6. There are 15 residues in the CDR3. TCRdb's table, derived via immunoSEQ multiplex PCR, lists solely in-frame clones and lacks some. The repertoire holds roughly 60,000 clones, with around 83% as singletons. Sequencing was carried out using peripheral blood. The chain has TRBV11-2 and TRBJ1-5, with 7 nucleotides matching TRBD1. The sequence derives from a human donor in a cohort sampled during active or convalescent COVID-19. For the CDR3, the DNA is TGTGCCAGCAGCTTATACGGACAGGCATATCAGCCCCAGCATTTT. This gives the protein CASSLYGQAYQPQHF.